These 21 T cell receptor beta chains came from one sample sequenced in a study of T cells in Graves' hyperthyroidism and ophthalmopathy. Authors of the study amplified TCR beta CDR3 regions from RNA transcripts. TCR CDR3 underwent first-round RT-PCR with the HTBI primer set. TCRdb re-analysed the multiplex PCR reads in MiXCR, keeping a single row per CDR3 protein. The repertoire holds around 490,000 distinct CDR3 sequences, with 20% as singletons. Sequenced sample: blood. These receptors all come from a man aged 40-49 years with Graves' ophthalmopathy.

In its sample, this clonotype was seen many times. The V gene is TRBV11-1, the J gene TRBJ2-5; 8 nucleotides agree with TRBD2. Germline V gene lookup returns CDR1 SGHAT and CDR2 FQDESV (reference sequence). The CDR3 loop spans 17 amino acids. Trimming cost V 2 bases and J 0 bases; bases outside gene matches: 8. CDR3 region: CASSLPGGATYQETQYF. The CDR3 DNA follows: TGTGCCAGCAGCTTACCGGGAGGGGCGACGTACCAAGAGACCCAGTACTTC. Complete variable domain (other parts from reference TRBV11-1 and TRBJ2-5): EAEVAQSPRYKITEKSQAVAFWCDPISGHATLYWYRQILGQGPELLVQFQDESVVDDSQLPKDRFSAERLKGVDSTLKIQPAELGDSAMYLCASSLPGGATYQETQYFGPGTRLLVL.

In the case of this clonotype: This may arise from a read error, as a much more abundant clone is one base away. J is TRBJ2-3 and V is TRBV20-1; 9 positions match TRBD2. This CDR3 contains 16 residues. Per germline, CDR1 DFQATT and CDR2 SNEGSKA (reference sequence). With 5 bases clipped from V and 0 bases from J, the junction kept 9 bases outside the gene matches. CDR3 DNA sequence: TGCAGTGCTGCCGAGACTAGCGGAACTAGCACAGATACGCAGTATTTT. Its translation: CSAAETSGTSTDTQYF.

This clonotype appeared a few times. The gene calls are TRBV6-5 and TRBJ1-4; TRBD1 might be the D (5 bases). Germline V gene data show CDR1 as MNHEY and CDR2 as SVGAGI. The germline V and J ends were trimmed by 1 base and 6 bases, with 15 bases remaining between them. The CDR3 contains 16 residues. CDR3 in amino acids: CASSYWRDGRDEKLFF. CDR3 bases: TGTGCCAGCAGTTACTGGCGGGACGGGAGGGATGAAAAACTGTTTTTT.

This clonotype was counted ten times or more. This chain joins TRBV28 and TRBJ2-7; D may be TRBD2 (5 bases). Trimming took 4 bases from V and 1 from J, leaving 20 bases between them. This CDR3 spans 17 amino acids. Germline CDR1 and CDR2: MDHEN and SYDVKM. The CDR3, as DNA: TGTGCCAGCAGTTGGGATTCCTTGGGAGCGCAATCCTACGAGCAGTACTTC. Its protein is CASSWDSLGAQSYEQYF.

V gene TRBV29-1 combines with J gene TRBJ2-1; 8 bases fit TRBD1. Germline trimming cut 6 bases from V and 3 bases from J; bases unmatched to any gene: 7. The CDR3 has 14 residues. Germline V gene lookup returns CDR1 SQVTM and CDR2 ANQGSEA. The CDR3 reads CSVTSTGDYNEQFF. DNA of the CDR3: TGCAGCGTGACCTCGACAGGGGACTACAATGAGCAGTTCTTC.

The sample holds many counts of this clonotype. The rearrangement uses TRBV20-1 and TRBJ2-7, with no clear D. CDR3 length: 14 residues. V was clipped by 5 bases and J by 2 bases, with 16 bases between them. Germline loops: CDR1 DFQATT, CDR2 SNEGSKA (reference sequence). In DNA, the CDR3 is TGCAGTGCTTTATCGGCGGATTCTACCTACGAGCAGTACTTC. This gives the protein CSALSADSTYEQYF.

The CDR3 nucleotides read TGTGCCATCAGTGAGTCAAGGACTAGCGGGAGTTCCTACAATGAGCAGTTCTTC. The encoded protein is CAISESRTSGSSYNEQFF. The chain combines TRBV10-3 with TRBJ2-1; 13 nucleotides match TRBD2. The CDR3 consists of 18 residues. V shed 0 bases and J 1 base; nucleotides not matched to a gene: 3. CDR1 is ENHRY, CDR2 SYGVKD, per germline.

This clonotype was found many times. The chain couples TRBV11-2 to TRBJ2-5; D unresolved. Germline V gene sequence: CDR1 SGHAT, CDR2 FQNNGV. The V end lost 2 bases, the J end lost 4 bases, and 2 bases lay between the germline ends. This CDR3 comprises 11 residues. DNA for the CDR3: TGTGCCAGCAGCTTAACAGAGACCCAGTACTTC. Translation: CASSLTETQYF.

This clonotype was counted many times. The chain joins TRBV11-2 to TRBJ2-5, with 9 bases lining up with TRBD1. The V gene's germline CDR1 is SGHAT and CDR2 FQNNGV. V lost 5 bases to trimming and J lost 5 bases; unmatched junction nucleotides: 6. This CDR3 is built from 14 residues. CDR3: CASSLRQGGETQYF. CDR3 coding DNA: TGTGCCAGCAGCCTTCGACAGGGGGGCGAGACCCAGTACTTC.

The V and J genes are TRBV7-9 and TRBJ2-4; D ambiguous. Germline V gives CDR1 SEHNR, CDR2 FQNEAQ (reference sequence). Trimming removed 5 bases at V and 0 bases at J, with 17 bases between. The length of the CDR3 is 17 residues. CDR3: CASSASVGQLAKNIQYF. CDR3 sequence (DNA): TGTGCCAGCAGCGCGAGCGTAGGCCAACTAGCCAAAAACATTCAGTACTTC.

This clonotype was recorded many times. The chain links TRBV20-1 to TRBJ2-7; possibly TRBD1 for D (6 bases). The germline CDR1 and CDR2 sequences are DFQATT and SNEGSKA (reference sequence). Trimming cost V 7 bases and J 4 bases, with 14 bases left between them. The CDR3 spans 12 residues. CDR3 in amino acids: CSGGGPLYEQYF. DNA for the CDR3: TGCAGTGGAGGGGGTCCCCTATACGAGCAGTACTTC.

This clonotype has a handful of counts. V usage is TRBV5-1 and J usage is TRBJ1-5; D may be TRBD1 (6 bases). This CDR3 comprises 13 residues. V shed 4 bases and J shed 6 bases, with 11 bases lying between them. Per the germline V gene, CDR1 is SGHRS and CDR2 is YFSETQ. CDR3 coding DNA: TGCGCCAGCAGCATACAGGGAGGTCAGCCCCAGCATTTT. Translated, it gives CASSIQGGQPQHF.

This clonotype has a handful of counts. The V gene is TRBV24-1, the J gene TRBJ2-1; 13 bases match TRBD2. J gave up 9 bases and V 5 bases, and 12 bases lay outside the gene matches. This CDR3 has 17 amino acids. Germline loops: CDR1 KGHDR, CDR2 SFDVKD. The CDR3, as DNA: TGTGCCACCAGTGTCCAACCCCCGGGACTAGCGGGACTTGAGCAGTTCTTC. It translates to CATSVQPPGLAGLEQFF.

This chain connects TRBV4-1 to TRBJ1-5; maybe TRBD1 (6 bases). The CDR3 sequence is 13 residues long. Trimming stripped 1 base from V and 7 bases from J, with 8 bases between. The germline CDR1 and CDR2 sequences are MGHRA and YSYEKL. The CDR3 here is CASSQGQGQPQHF. DNA of the CDR3: TGCGCCAGCAGCCAAGGCCAGGGGCAGCCCCAGCATTTT.

J is TRBJ2-1 and V is TRBV7-9; TRBD1 matches at 10 bases. The CDR3 runs 16 residues. Germline lookup yields CDR1 SEHNR and CDR2 FQNEAQ (reference sequence). The V and J ends lost 5 bases and 4 bases, in that order; junction bases with no gene match: 8. The CDR3 here is CASSLGTGVMYNEQFF. The CDR3 DNA is TGTGCCAGCAGCCTAGGGACAGGGGTTATGTACAATGAGCAGTTCTTC.

The chain is built from TRBV5-1 and TRBJ2-3; TRBD2 is a possible D gene (5 bases). This CDR3 has 18 amino acids. The V end was cut by 0 bases, the J end by 0 bases, with 17 bases between. Germline CDR1 SGHRS, CDR2 YFSETQ. CDR3 bases: TGCGCCAGCAGCTTGGTGCGGGTTCACCCTACTAGCACAGATACGCAGTATTTT. This translates into CASSLVRVHPTSTDTQYF. The variable domain in full, with the rest retrieved from reference TRBV5-1 and TRBJ2-3, is KAGVTQTPRYLIKTRGQQVTLSCSPISGHRSVSWYQQTPGQGLQFLFEYFSETQRNKGNFPGRFSGRQFSNSRSEMNVSTLELGDSALYLCASSLVRVHPTSTDTQYFGPGTRLTVL.

This chain joins TRBV15 and TRBJ2-7, with 10 bases lining up with TRBD1. The V gene end was trimmed by 10 bases and the J gene end by 2 bases; junction bases not matched to a gene: 11. The CDR3 has 15 amino acids. The germline CDR1 and CDR2 sequences are LNHNV and YYDKDF (reference sequence). CDR3 region: CASREWTGGAYEQYF. CDR3 in DNA: TGTGCCAGCAGGGAATGGACAGGGGGGGCCTACGAGCAGTACTTC.

As to this clonotype: With a much larger clone just one base away, this may be a read error. Here the CDR3 DNA reads TGTGTCAGCAGGCTAGCGGGGGGGTTTACAGATACGCAGTATTTT. Protein: CVSRLAGGFTDTQYF. The rearrangement joins TRBV2 to TRBJ2-3; 12 bases are shared with TRBD2. The germline CDR1 and CDR2 sequences are SNHLY and FYNNEI. This CDR3 region has 15 residues. Looking up the rest from reference TRBV2 and TRBJ2-3 gives the full variable domain: EPEVTQTPSHQVTQMGQEVILRCVPISNHLYFYWYRQILGQKVEFLVSFYNNEISEKSEIFDDQFSVERPDGSNFTLKIRSTKLEDSAMYFCVSRLAGGFTDTQYFGPGTRLTVL.

This clonotype was counted ten times or more. The CDR3 reads CSAKTGNSYEQYF. CDR3 nucleotide sequence: TGCAGTGCTAAAACAGGGAACTCCTACGAGCAGTACTTC. The V gene is TRBV20-1, the J gene TRBJ2-7; tentatively, D is TRBD1 (6 bases). In germline, CDR1 is DFQATT, CDR2 SNEGSKA (reference sequence). There are 13 residues in the CDR3. Trimming removed 4 bases at V and 0 bases at J, with 10 bases between.

This chain connects TRBV6-1 to TRBJ2-3; D is perhaps TRBD1 (6 bases). Trimming pared 6 bases from V and 6 bases from J, leaving 22 bases between. Germline CDR1 is MNHNS and CDR2 is SASEGT. The CDR3 has 16 residues. CDR3 amino acids: CASSLDLTGGLDTQYF. The CDR3 nucleotides read TGTGCCAGCAGCCTCGACCTGACAGGAGGATTGGATACGCAGTATTTT.

The chain carries TRBV2 and TRBJ2-3; TRBD2 aligns across 14 bases. The CDR3 sequence is 17 residues long. Germline values: CDR1 SNHLY, CDR2 FYNNEI. The trim removed 10 bases at V and 5 bases at J, leaving 14 bases unmatched. The CDR3 region has the DNA TGTGCCACCACCCGGGGACTAGCGGGGGCCCAGGGAGATACGCAGTATTTT. It codes for CATTRGLAGAQGDTQYF.